The 7 T cell receptor beta chains below were found in one sample sequenced in a study of control samples from healthy donors and cancer patients. Measured with immunoSEQ multiplex PCR; TCRdb has only the in-frame clones, and not every one. The table has 150,000 or so clones, under 95% seen once. Sequencing was carried out using blood. Source of these receptors: a man younger than 30 in good health.

This clone was recorded only once. This rearrangement joins TRBV7-2 to TRBJ2-1; tentative D call: TRBD1 (6 bases). CDR3 size: 14 residues. V was trimmed by 4 bases and J by 4 bases, leaving 11 bases between them. Germline loops: CDR1 SGHTA, CDR2 FQGNSA. CDR3 sequence reads: CASSSGHLYNEQFF. DNA for the CDR3: TGTGCCAGCAGCTCGGGACACCTATACAATGAGCAGTTCTTC.

The chain uses TRBV6-5 and TRBJ1-1, with D perhaps matching TRBD1 (5 bases). Trimming took off 0 bases at V and 7 bases at J, with 9 bases between the two ends. This CDR3 is built from 13 residues. Germline CDR1 and CDR2: MNHEY and SVGAGI. The CDR3 DNA sequence: TGTGCCAGCAGTTACTCTACAGGACGTGAAGCTTTCTTT. Protein: CASSYSTGREAFF.

The gene calls are TRBV6-1 and TRBJ2-1, with 8 bases that match TRBD2. This CDR3 contains 16 residues. With 2 bases clipped from V and 2 bases from J, the junction kept 5 bases outside the gene matches. CDR1 and CDR2 (germline): MNHNS, SASEGT. CDR3 amino acids: CASSESQRETYNEQFF. The CDR3 DNA is TGTGCCAGCAGTGAAAGCCAGCGGGAGACCTACAATGAGCAGTTCTTC.

This chain joins TRBV2 and TRBJ1-3; tentatively, D is TRBD1 (5 bases). CDR1 SNHLY and CDR2 FYNNEI come from the germline V gene. The CDR3 has 16 amino acids. V shed 6 bases and J shed 2 bases, with 17 bases lying between them. CDR3 DNA: TGTGCCAGCAGGTTTCGCTTTGACAGTCCTGGAAACACCATATATTTT. Its protein product is CASRFRFDSPGNTIYF.

The gene calls are TRBV10-1 and TRBJ1-2; no clear D gene. The CDR3 covers 14 residues. CDR1 WNHNN and CDR2 SYGVQD come from the germline V gene (reference sequence). Trimming removed 3 bases at V and 1 base at J, with 9 bases between. The CDR3 protein is CASSDRGVNYGYTF. The CDR3, as DNA: TGCGCCAGCAGTGACCGAGGAGTTAACTATGGCTACACCTTC.

This sequence joins TRBV20-1 and TRBJ2-5; no clear D. Germline V CDR1 and CDR2: DFQATT, SNEGSKA (reference sequence). The CDR3 is made up of 11 amino acids. The CDR3 reads CSCDLQETQYF. As DNA, the CDR3 is TGCAGCTGCGATTTACAAGAGACCCAGTACTTC.

J is TRBJ2-7 and V is TRBV6-4; 11 bases line up with TRBD1. The J segment lost 3 bases and the V segment lost 6 bases, leaving 7 bases of the junction unmatched. Germline CDR1 is MRHNA and CDR2 is SNTAGT. There are 15 residues in the CDR3. The CDR3 reads CASSSRTGGFYEQYF. CDR3 DNA: TGTGCCAGCAGCTCTCGGACAGGGGGCTTCTACGAGCAGTACTTC.